The T cell receptor beta chain described here comes from a study of cytomegalovirus exposure and HLA in healthy donors. The CDR3 runs to 14 residues. Looked up from germline, CDR1 is SEHNR and CDR2 is FQNEAQ (reference sequence). Trimming at V came to 0 bases and at J to 6 bases, leaving 4 bases not matched to a gene. TCRdb's table, derived via immunoSEQ multiplex PCR, lists solely in-frame clones and lacks some. The sample lists about 250,000 clones, more than 75% occurring once. This clone was seen a single time. Its antigen is not identified. Study results and limitations: As was reported, the classifier diagnosed cytomegalovirus status with high specificity and sensitivity. Most TCR sequences proved rare, with some public TCRs found in many donors. The tendency of first-cohort TCR clusters to co-occur in the 90 to 150 validation repertoires was the finding of a later analysis.

The donors were members of the roughly 120-subject validation cohort (separate from the approximately 650-subject first cohort). The sequencing input was PBMCs. This sequence was found in a man in his late teens or twenties in good health and CMV-seronegative. This chain joins TRBV7-9 and TRBJ1-2, with TRBD1 matching 7 bases. CDR3 protein: CASSLAPDRDGYTF. The CDR3 DNA is TGTGCCAGCAGCTTAGCCCCAGACAGGGATGGCTACACCTTC.